These 14 T cell receptor beta chains were sequenced from one sample in a study of identifying expanded T cells in peripheral blood. Libraries were prepared by immunoSEQ multiplex PCR; TCRdb keeps only in-frame clonotypes and omits some of them. Found here are about 81,000 clones, over 80% of them singletons; the top ten hold roughly 21%. Material: blood. The receptors were sampled from a person between 18 and 75 years old in good health.

This clone was seen a few times. The chain uses TRBV9 and TRBJ2-3, with D unresolved. Trimming shortened V by 0 bases and J by 1 base, and 9 bases separated the two germline ends. CDR1 is SGDLS and CDR2 is YYNGEE in the germline V gene. This CDR3 spans 15 amino acids. For the CDR3, the DNA is TGTGCCAGCAGCGTAGCCCTGGGCGGCACAGATACGCAGTATTTT. Residues: CASSVALGGTDTQYF.

The chain carries TRBV21-1 and TRBJ2-5. TRBV21-1 is a documented pseudogene. The CDR3 extends over 16 amino acids. The CDR3 sequence is CASSKALVTLQETQYF. The DNA for the CDR3 is TGTGCCAGCAGCAAAGCTTTGGTTACACTTCAAGAGACCCAGTACTTC.

DNA of the CDR3: TGCGCCAGCAGCCAAGAAAGGGGCGCGACGCTCCACTCCTACAATGAGCAGTTCTTC. The encoded protein is CASSQERGATLHSYNEQFF. This chain links TRBV4-3 with TRBJ2-1; D may be TRBD1 (5 bases). Germline V CDR1 and CDR2: LGHNA, YSLEER. The CDR3 is made up of 19 amino acids. V shed 0 bases and J shed 0 bases, with 18 bases lying between them.

The chain uses TRBV4-1 and TRBJ1-2; 7 bases agree with TRBD1. This CDR3 spans 15 amino acids. V shed 7 bases and J 1 base; nucleotides not matched to a gene: 9. Germline CDR1 reads MGHRA; CDR2 reads YSYEKL. CDR3: CASKTGTESNYGYTF. For the CDR3, the DNA is TGCGCCAGCAAAACCGGGACAGAGAGTAACTATGGCTACACCTTC.

CDR3 sequence reads: CATTPDSSYEQYF. CDR3 bases: TGTGCCACCACTCCGGACAGCTCCTACGAGCAGTACTTC. The J gene is TRBJ2-7, the V gene TRBV15; D is possibly TRBD1 (6 bases). V lost 7 bases, J lost 0 bases, and 10 bases lay in between. The germline V gene encodes CDR1 LNHNV and CDR2 YYDKDF (reference sequence). The CDR3 contains 13 residues. Looking up the rest from reference TRBV15 and TRBJ2-7 gives the full variable domain: DAMVIQNPRYQVTQFGKPVTLSCSQTLNHNVMYWYQQKSSQAPKLLFHYYDKDFNNEADTPDNFQSRRPNTSFCFLDIRSPGLGDTAMYLCATTPDSSYEQYFGPGTRLTVT.

This chain joins TRBV7-3 and TRBJ2-1; TRBD1 agrees at 11 bases. Germline V gives CDR1 SGHTA, CDR2 FQGTGA. CDR3 length: 13 residues. V dropped 0 bases and J dropped 14; count of bases not matched to a gene: 3. Here the CDR3 reads CASSLTGTGGEFF. As DNA, the CDR3 is TGTGCCAGCAGCTTAACCGGGACAGGGGGTGAGTTCTTC.

This chain links TRBV18 with TRBJ1-1, with D perhaps matching TRBD1 (6 bases). CDR1 and CDR2 (germline): KGHSH, LQKENI. V was cut by 6 bases and J by 8 bases, with 13 bases left in between. CDR3 length: 12 amino acids. The CDR3 protein is CASSGGQLEAFF. The CDR3 nucleotides read TGTGCCAGCTCGGGCGGACAGTTAGAAGCTTTCTTT.

The chain combines TRBV19 with TRBJ1-3; D unresolved. Germline V gene sequence: CDR1 LNHDA, CDR2 SQIVND (reference sequence). The CDR3 extends over 13 amino acids. The V and J ends lost 10 bases and 1 base respectively, with 11 bases between them. Here the CDR3 DNA reads TGTGCCACCTCTACCGGATCTGGAAACACCATATATTTT. The encoded protein is CATSTGSGNTIYF.

J is TRBJ1-3 and V is TRBV4-3, with 7 bases identical to TRBD1. The V and J ends lost 2 bases and 0 bases, in that order; junction bases with no gene match: 13. Germline CDR1 and CDR2: LGHNA and YSLEER. The CDR3 contains 19 residues. CDR3 nucleotide sequence: TGCGCCAGCAGCCAATGGTGGGTAGGGGGCGCGATCTCTGGAAACACCATATATTTT. It translates to CASSQWWVGGAISGNTIYF.

The V gene is TRBV19, the J gene TRBJ2-5; 14 positions agree with TRBD2. V gave up 4 bases and J gave up 3 bases; unmatched junction bases: 4. The CDR3 is 16 amino acids. Germline V gene sequence: CDR1 LNHDA, CDR2 SQIVND (reference sequence). Here the CDR3 DNA reads TGTGCCAGTAGTAAAGAGGGACTAGCGGGAGAAGAGACCCAGTACTTC. Its translation: CASSKEGLAGEETQYF.

The rearrangement uses TRBV11-2 and TRBJ2-1; TRBD2 agrees at 12 bases. J gave up 9 bases and V 5 bases, and 8 bases lay outside the gene matches. This CDR3 region has 15 residues. Per the germline V gene, CDR1 is SGHAT and CDR2 is FQNNGV. The CDR3 loop reads CASSPMTSGRTEQFF. CDR3 nucleotide sequence: TGTGCCAGCAGCCCGATGACTAGCGGGAGAACTGAGCAGTTCTTC.

The V call is TRBV7-2, the J call TRBJ2-3; tentative D call: TRBD2 (6 bases). The CDR3 covers 13 residues. V was cut by 8 bases and J by 1 base, with 10 bases left in between. CDR1 SGHTA and CDR2 FQGNSA come from the germline V gene. This CDR3 reads CASRSSGTDTQYF. CDR3 nucleotides: TGTGCCAGCCGGTCTAGCGGCACAGATACGCAGTATTTT.

A word on this clone: An end of the junction differs from the germline gene, which may be a read error. The chain joins TRBV2 to TRBJ2-1; D perhaps matches TRBD2 (5 bases). The CDR3 length is 14 residues. Germline-derived CDR1 and CDR2 are SNHLY and FYNNEI. CDR3 sequence reads: CASSERAELDPYVF. The CDR3 DNA reads TGTGCCAGCAGTGAAAGGGCCGAACTAGATCCGTACGTCTTC. Variable domain in full (rest from reference TRBV2 and TRBJ2-1): EPEVTQTPSHQVTQMGQEVILRCVPISNHLYFYWYRQILGQKVEFLVSFYNNEISEKSEIFDDQFSVERPDGSNFTLKIRSTKLEDSAMYFCASSERAELDPYVFGPGTRLTVL.

The gene calls are TRBV27 and TRBJ2-7, with D uncertain. Trimming removed 3 bases at V and 5 bases at J, with 11 bases between. This CDR3 region has 13 residues. From germline, CDR1 is MNHEY and CDR2 SMNVEV (reference sequence). CDR3 coding DNA: TGTGCCAGCAGTTTGGTAGGGATCCACGAGCAGTACTTC. Translated, it gives CASSLVGIHEQYF.